This entry lists 19 T cell receptor beta chains sequenced from one sample in a study of blood T cell repertoires in COVID-19. Libraries were prepared by immunoSEQ multiplex PCR; TCRdb keeps only in-frame clonotypes and omits some of them. Found here are 100,000 to 150,000 clones, around four fifths of them singletons; the top ten hold around 5.2%. The sequenced sample consisted of peripheral blood. The receptor set was obtained from a man in his 60s with acute or convalescent COVID-19.

This clone was seen only a few times. This chain's CDR3 is CASSVSSASYEQYF. In DNA, the CDR3 is TGTGCCAGCAGCGTATCTAGCGCCTCCTACGAGCAGTACTTC. The chain joins TRBV9 to TRBJ2-7; the D gene is possibly TRBD2 (6 bases). Germline V gene sequence: CDR1 SGDLS, CDR2 YYNGEE. The V end lost 1 base, the J end lost 0 bases, and 8 bases lay between the germline ends. The CDR3 is 14 amino acids.

The chain carries TRBV11-3 and TRBJ2-2; TRBD2 matches at 12 bases. The CDR3 loop spans 15 amino acids. Germline loops: CDR1 SGHNT, CDR2 YENEEA. The V and J ends lost 8 bases and 4 bases, in that order; junction bases with no gene match: 5. CDR3 sequence: CASRLAGVLTGELFF. The CDR3 DNA follows: TGTGCCAGCCGACTAGCGGGAGTTCTCACCGGGGAGCTGTTTTTT.

V and J are TRBV3-1 (or the pseudogene TRBV3-2) and TRBJ2-7; weak D call: TRBD1 (6 bases). This CDR3 is built from 15 residues. V was pared by 6 bases and J by 3 bases, with 18 bases between. From germline, CDR1 is LGHDT and CDR2 YNNKEL (reference sequence). This chain's CDR3 is CASRKGQSLGYEQYF. The CDR3 DNA sequence: TGTGCCAGCAGAAAGGGACAAAGTCTGGGCTACGAGCAGTACTTC.

The chain combines TRBV27 with TRBJ1-2, with TRBD1 identical over 8 bases. With 6 bases clipped from V and 6 bases from J, the junction kept 6 bases outside the gene matches. Germline CDR1 reads MNHEY; CDR2 reads SMNVEV (reference sequence). The CDR3 contains 13 residues. The DNA of the CDR3 is TGTGCCAGCAGCTTCGGACAGGGTCATGGCTACACCTTC. This sequence encodes CASSFGQGHGYTF.

The J gene is TRBJ2-5, the V gene TRBV30; tentatively, D is TRBD1 (5 bases). The CDR3 loop spans 15 amino acids. Trimming pared 1 base from V and 1 base from J, leaving 13 bases between. Looked up from germline, CDR1 is GTSNPN and CDR2 is SVGIG (reference sequence). The CDR3 region is CAWSENQGTQETQYF. CDR3 DNA sequence: TGTGCCTGGAGTGAAAACCAGGGTACCCAAGAGACCCAGTACTTC.

The chain employs TRBV10-2 and TRBJ1-2; TRBD1 might be the D (5 bases). With 3 bases removed from V and 1 base from J, the gap between germline ends came to 9 bases. CDR3 length: 14 amino acids. Germline CDR1 reads WSHSY; CDR2 reads SAAADI. In DNA form, the CDR3 reads TGCGCCAGCAGTGACGGGGGGGTTAACTATGGCTACACCTTC. It specifies CASSDGGVNYGYTF.

The chain uses TRBV5-6 and TRBJ1-4; the D gene is possibly TRBD1 (6 bases). With 3 bases removed from V and 7 bases from J, the gap between germline ends came to 16 bases. The CDR3 contains 15 residues. Germline V gene lookup returns CDR1 SGHDT and CDR2 YYEEEE. In DNA form, the CDR3 reads TGTGCCAGCAGCTGGGAACAGGGAGGGGGTGAAAAACTGTTTTTT. It is translated as CASSWEQGGGEKLFF. The whole variable domain, remainder taken from reference TRBV5-6 and TRBJ1-4, is DAGVTQSPTHLIKTRGQQVTLRCSPKSGHDTVSWYQQALGQGPQFIFQYYEEEERQRGNFPDRFSGHQFPNYSSELNVNALLLGDSALYLCASSWEQGGGEKLFFGSGTQLSVL.

This clone was counted a few times. V and J are TRBV7-9 and TRBJ1-2; D gene ambiguous. The CDR3 length is 14 residues. Germline CDR1 reads SEHNR; CDR2 reads FQNEAQ (reference sequence). V was trimmed by 0 bases and J by 0 bases, leaving 5 bases between them. In DNA, the CDR3 is TGTGCCAGCAGCTTAGCGGCTCCTAACTATGGCTACACCTTC. It translates to CASSLAAPNYGYTF.

The V gene is TRBV19, the J gene TRBJ2-7; tentatively, D is TRBD2 (6 bases). V lost 0 bases and J 6 bases, leaving 15 bases between the germline ends. Germline assignment: CDR1 LNHDA and CDR2 SQIVND (reference sequence). This CDR3 is 15 amino acids long. The CDR3 loop is CASSIDQLANGEQYF. The CDR3 DNA reads TGTGCCAGTAGTATAGATCAGCTAGCGAATGGCGAGCAGTACTTC.

CDR3 residues: CASTEGGRLYGYTF. The CDR3 DNA follows: TGTGCCAGCACCGAAGGGGGCAGATTATATGGCTACACCTTC. The rearrangement joins TRBV2 to TRBJ1-2, with 7 bases that match TRBD1. Germline lookup yields CDR1 SNHLY and CDR2 FYNNEI. The CDR3 totals 14 residues. The V segment lost 7 bases and the J segment 5 bases; nucleotides outside the gene matches: 10. The complete variable domain, with remaining parts taken from reference TRBV2 and TRBJ1-2, reads EPEVTQTPSHQVTQMGQEVILRCVPISNHLYFYWYRQILGQKVEFLVSFYNNEISEKSEIFDDQFSVERPDGSNFTLKIRSTKLEDSAMYFCASTEGGRLYGYTFGSGTRLTVV.

V and J are TRBV30 and TRBJ2-1; 7 positions match TRBD2. The CDR3 loop spans 12 amino acids. The V and J ends lost 7 bases and 13 bases, in that order; junction bases with no gene match: 13. Germline-derived CDR1 and CDR2 are GTSNPN and SVGIG (reference sequence). CDR3 bases: TGTGCCTCCCAGCGGGGAGGAAGGCAACAGTTCTTC. Encoded protein: CASQRGGRQQFF.

The gene calls are TRBV7-7 and TRBJ2-1; no definite D call. Trimming cost V 5 bases and J 0 bases, with 8 bases left between them. Germline V gene lookup returns CDR1 SSHAT and CDR2 FNYEAQ (reference sequence). The CDR3 is 14 amino acids. CDR3 sequence (DNA): TGTGCCAGCAGCCCATTTAGCTCCTACAATGAGCAGTTCTTC. This encodes CASSPFSSYNEQFF.

This clone is a singleton in its sample. V is TRBV27 and J is TRBJ2-1, with TRBD2 identical over 9 bases. J was trimmed by 5 bases and V by 5 bases; bases with no gene match: 10. The CDR3 sequence is 16 residues long. The V gene's germline CDR1 is MNHEY and CDR2 SMNVEV (reference sequence). The CDR3 sequence is CASSRPGTSFHNEQFF. The CDR3 nucleotides are TGTGCCAGCAGTAGGCCCGGGACTAGCTTCCACAATGAGCAGTTCTTC.

The chain joins TRBV7-3 to TRBJ1-2; 7 bases match TRBD1. The CDR3 loop spans 14 amino acids. Germline V lookup: CDR1 SGHTA, CDR2 FQGTGA. V lost 10 bases and J lost 4; bases outside the gene matches: 12. The DNA of the CDR3 is TGTGCCACCCAGCTTAATCCAGGGGGCTATGGCTACACCTTC. Protein sequence: CATQLNPGGYGYTF.

This rearrangement joins TRBV30 to TRBJ2-7; D may be TRBD1 (5 bases). Trimming stripped 5 bases from V and 6 bases from J, with 26 bases between. This CDR3 has 16 residues. CDR1 is GTSNPN and CDR2 is SVGIG in the germline V gene (reference sequence). The CDR3 sequence is CAWGAVTANIPSEQYF. For the CDR3, the DNA is TGTGCCTGGGGGGCCGTGACCGCTAATATCCCTTCCGAGCAGTACTTC.

This chain uses TRBV28 with TRBJ1-2; tentative D call: TRBD1 (5 bases). The length of the CDR3 is 13 residues. CDR1 and CDR2 (germline): MDHEN, SYDVKM. V was pared by 4 bases and J by 2 bases, with 8 bases between. The DNA of the CDR3 is TGTGCCAGCAGTTCGACAGACAACTATGGCTACACCTTC. It codes for CASSSTDNYGYTF.

The gene calls are TRBV2 and TRBJ2-3; 9 nucleotides match TRBD2. The CDR3 covers 14 residues. CDR1 SNHLY and CDR2 FYNNEI come from the germline V gene. J gave up 4 bases and V 6 bases, and 5 bases lay outside the gene matches. CDR3: CASRPGLAADTQYF. The DNA of the CDR3 is TGTGCCAGCAGGCCGGGACTAGCTGCAGATACGCAGTATTTT.

This clone was seen just once. This chain joins TRBV11-1 and TRBJ2-1; possibly TRBD2 for D (5 bases). The CDR3 length is 13 residues. Trimming shortened V by 0 bases and J by 10 bases, and 10 bases separated the two germline ends. CDR1 is SGHAT and CDR2 is FQDESV in the germline V gene (reference sequence). In DNA form, the CDR3 reads TGTGCCAGCAGCTTAGCGGCATCGGGGGAGCAGTTCTTC. Translating it yields CASSLAASGEQFF.

The sample holds one count of this clone. The rearrangement joins TRBV13 to TRBJ2-3; 9 bases are a match to TRBD2. With 3 bases clipped from V and 5 bases from J, the junction kept 9 bases outside the gene matches. The CDR3 sequence is 16 residues long. Germline CDR1 and CDR2: PRHDT and FYEKMQ (reference sequence). This CDR3 is CASSLAGTSWQDTQYF. CDR3 DNA: TGTGCCAGCAGCTTGGCCGGGACTAGCTGGCAAGATACGCAGTATTTT.